Here is one TCR beta chain with its context. There are 15 residues in the CDR3. Germline V CDR1 and CDR2: LGHNA, YNFKEQ. The V segment lost 1 base and the J segment 7 bases; nucleotides outside the gene matches: 7. Both 60 Vbeta primers and 13 Jbeta primers went into the PCR. The table came from immunoSEQ multiplex PCR; TCRdb's copy has only in-frame clones and leaves some out. Its clone listing holds about 200,000 clones. This record comes from a study of cytomegalovirus exposure and HLA in healthy donors. Study information: In an early release, HLA-typed donors contributed tens of millions of unique TCR sequences.

Sequenced input: PBMCs. The sequence derives from a girl aged 2-10 years in good health and CMV-seropositive. V is TRBV4-2 and J is TRBJ2-7; 10 bases agree with TRBD2. The CDR3 is CASSQGTSGRREQYF. In DNA form, the CDR3 reads TGTGCCAGCAGCCAAGGGACTAGCGGACGCCGTGAGCAGTACTTC.